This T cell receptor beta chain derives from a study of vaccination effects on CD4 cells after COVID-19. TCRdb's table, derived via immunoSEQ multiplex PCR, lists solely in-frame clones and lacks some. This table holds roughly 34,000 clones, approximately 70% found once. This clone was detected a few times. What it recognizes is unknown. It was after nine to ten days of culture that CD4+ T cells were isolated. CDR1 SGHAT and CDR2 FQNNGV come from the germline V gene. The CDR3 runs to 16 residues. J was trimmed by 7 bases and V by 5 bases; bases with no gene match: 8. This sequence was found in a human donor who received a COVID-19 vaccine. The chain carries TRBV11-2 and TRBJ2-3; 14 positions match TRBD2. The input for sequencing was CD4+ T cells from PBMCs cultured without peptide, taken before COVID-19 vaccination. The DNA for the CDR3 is TGTGCCAGCAGCATGGGACTAGCGGGAGCCCCGAATACGCAGTATTTT. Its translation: CASSMGLAGAPNTQYF. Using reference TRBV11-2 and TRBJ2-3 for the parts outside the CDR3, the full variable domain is EAGVAQSPRYKIIEKRQSVAFWCNPISGHATLYWYQQILGQGPKLLIQFQNNGVVDDSQLPKDRFSAERLKGVDSTLKIQPAKLEDSAVYLCASSMGLAGAPNTQYFGPGTRLTVL.